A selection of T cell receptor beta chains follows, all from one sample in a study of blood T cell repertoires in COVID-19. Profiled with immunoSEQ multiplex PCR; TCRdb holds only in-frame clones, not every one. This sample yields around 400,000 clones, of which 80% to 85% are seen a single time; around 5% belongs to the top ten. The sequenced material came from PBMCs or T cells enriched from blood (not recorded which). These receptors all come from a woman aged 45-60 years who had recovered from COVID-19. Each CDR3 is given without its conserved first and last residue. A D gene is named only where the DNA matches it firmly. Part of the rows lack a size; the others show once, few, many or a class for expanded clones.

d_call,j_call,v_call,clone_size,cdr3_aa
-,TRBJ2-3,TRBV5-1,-,ASSLPPTDTQY
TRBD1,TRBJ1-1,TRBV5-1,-,ASSLEGAQTEAF
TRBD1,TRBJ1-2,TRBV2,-,ASRDREDRGYT
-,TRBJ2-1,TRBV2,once,ASSEARPASLTYNEQF
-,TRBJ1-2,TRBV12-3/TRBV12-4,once,ASSLFQDGYT
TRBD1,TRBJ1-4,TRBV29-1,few,SVLGDRGLEEKLF
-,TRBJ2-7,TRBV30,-,AWSVRQLSSYEQY
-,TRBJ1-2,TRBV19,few,ASSIAAGYT
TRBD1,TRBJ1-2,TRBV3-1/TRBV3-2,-,ASSQDRVTGYYGYT
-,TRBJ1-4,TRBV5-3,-,ARSLDFQGPDIPWLGEKLF
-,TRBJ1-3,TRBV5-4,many,ASSLAGMASGNTIY
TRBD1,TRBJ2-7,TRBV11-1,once,ASSFRTGAYEQY
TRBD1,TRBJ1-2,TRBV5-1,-,ASSLWTGSSNYGYT
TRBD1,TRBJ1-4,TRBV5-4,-,ASSLAGGRDEKLF
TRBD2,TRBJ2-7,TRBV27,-,ASSFTALSGNYEQY
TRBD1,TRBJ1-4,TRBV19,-,ASSRTGLSEKLF
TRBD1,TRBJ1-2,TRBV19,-,ASQTGVNYGYT
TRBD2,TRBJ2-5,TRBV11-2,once,ASSLGGLARETQY
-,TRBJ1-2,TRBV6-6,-,ASSYMTGGYT
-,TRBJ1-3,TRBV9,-,ASSDSPFSGNTIY
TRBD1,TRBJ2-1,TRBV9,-,ASSAGPTGGRGEQF
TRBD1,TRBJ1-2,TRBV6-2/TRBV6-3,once,ASSYSRYRDRHYGYT
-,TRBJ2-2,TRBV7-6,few,ASSLAGGTGELF
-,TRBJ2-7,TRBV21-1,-,ASSIRLAGGPREQY
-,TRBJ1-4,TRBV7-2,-,ASSFQQGIGEKLF
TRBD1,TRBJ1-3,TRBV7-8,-,ASSFSQGAGNTIY
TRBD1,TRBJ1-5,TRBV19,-,ASSIVSARGTNQPQH
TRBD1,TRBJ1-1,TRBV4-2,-,ASSQAGQGTEAF
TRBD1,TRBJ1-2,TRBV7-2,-,ASSSNPGGYGYT
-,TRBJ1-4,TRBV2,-,ASTTRGAELREKLF
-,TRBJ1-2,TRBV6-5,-,ASSNNRGYT
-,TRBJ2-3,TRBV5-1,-,ASSLGHQPTDTQY
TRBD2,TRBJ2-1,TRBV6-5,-,ASSPWAGEGEQF
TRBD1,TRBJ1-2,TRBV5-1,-,ASSLVLDRAYGYT
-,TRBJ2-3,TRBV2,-,ASRAADTQY
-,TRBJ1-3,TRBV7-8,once,ASSKGQAGNTIY
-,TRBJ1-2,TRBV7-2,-,ASSFFVFIGYT
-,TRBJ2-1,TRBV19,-,ASSKTGPTYNEQF
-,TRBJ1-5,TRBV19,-,ASSIGWRQPQH
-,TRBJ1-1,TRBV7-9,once,ASSLTGFEAF
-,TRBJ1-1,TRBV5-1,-,ASSPRGPGVDTEAF
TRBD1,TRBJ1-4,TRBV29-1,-,SVEIGQGLSEKLF
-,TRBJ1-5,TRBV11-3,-,ASSTNSNQPQH